The 23 T cell receptor beta chains reported below all come from one sample, sequenced in a study of T cell responses to AZD1222 COVID-19 vaccine. Produced via immunoSEQ multiplex PCR; TCRdb's table is partial and in-frame only. This table holds 75,000 to 100,000 clones, more than 80% found once. Source: peripheral blood, taken on day 0 of AZD1222 vaccination. These receptors all stem from an adult in good health.

This chain uses TRBV3-1 (or the pseudogene TRBV3-2) with TRBJ1-5; TRBD1 might be the D (5 bases). This CDR3 has 13 amino acids. Looked up from germline, CDR1 is LGHDT and CDR2 is YNNKEL (reference sequence). V was pared by 10 bases and J by 2 bases, with 12 bases between. In DNA, the CDR3 is TGTGCCACCTCAGGGTGGGGCAATCAGCCCCAGCATTTT. Residues: CATSGWGNQPQHF.

CDR3 coding DNA: TGTGCCAGCTCACAACAGGGGGCTAACTATGGCTACACCTTC. The encoded protein is CASSQQGANYGYTF. The chain combines TRBV18 with TRBJ1-2; 8 bases agree with TRBD1. V was clipped by 4 bases and J by 0 bases; unmatched bases: 1. This CDR3 is 14 amino acids long. Germline CDR1 is KGHSH and CDR2 is LQKENI.

The V gene is TRBV19, the J gene TRBJ1-1; D is uncertain. In germline, CDR1 is LNHDA, CDR2 SQIVND (reference sequence). Trimming removed 3 bases at V and 0 bases at J, with 11 bases between. The CDR3 covers 15 residues. DNA of the CDR3: TGTGCCAGTAGTATGGCAGGCCGCTTGAACACTGAAGCTTTCTTT. Residues: CASSMAGRLNTEAFF.

This chain connects TRBV19 to TRBJ2-7; weak D call: TRBD2 (5 bases). Germline assignment: CDR1 LNHDA and CDR2 SQIVND (reference sequence). Trimming shortened V by 1 base and J by 7 bases, and 8 bases separated the two germline ends. CDR3 length: 12 amino acids. The chain's CDR3 is CASSIGPGEQYF. The CDR3 bases are TGTGCCAGTAGTATAGGACCGGGAGAGCAGTACTTC.

The rearrangement links TRBV3-1 (or the pseudogene TRBV3-2) to TRBJ1-2, with TRBD1 matching 8 bases. CDR3 size: 14 residues. Germline lookup yields CDR1 LGHDT and CDR2 YNNKEL (reference sequence). Trimming at V came to 6 bases and at J to 3 bases, leaving 6 bases not matched to a gene. Here the CDR3 DNA reads TGTGCCAGCAGGAGGACAGGGAACGACTATGGCTACACCTTC. As protein: CASRRTGNDYGYTF.

The gene calls are TRBV12-3 or TRBV12-4 and TRBJ1-1, with a tentative D call TRBD1 (6 bases). V was cut by 6 bases and J by 8 bases, with 16 bases left in between. CDR3 size: 13 residues. The CDR3 sequence is CASSPGRGGEAFF. The DNA for the CDR3 is TGTGCCAGCAGCCCCGGCAGGGGAGGCGAAGCTTTCTTT.

The rearrangement uses TRBV7-2 and TRBJ2-3; D unresolved. This CDR3 spans 16 amino acids. In germline, CDR1 is SGHTA, CDR2 FQGNSA. Trimming cost V 4 bases and J 6 bases, with 20 bases left between them. For the CDR3, the DNA is TGTGCCAGCAGCTCAGTAGCTACAAAGGGATGGGATACGCAGTATTTT. Protein: CASSSVATKGWDTQYF.

This sequence joins TRBV29-1 and TRBJ1-1; 10 bases agree with TRBD1. The J segment lost 6 bases and the V segment lost 4 bases, leaving 5 bases of the junction unmatched. The length of the CDR3 is 13 residues. Germline-derived CDR1 and CDR2 are SQVTM and ANQGSEA. The CDR3: CSVGGTGEAEAFF. Written as DNA, the CDR3 is TGCAGCGTTGGGGGGACAGGGGAAGCTGAAGCTTTCTTT.

V is TRBV29-1 and J is TRBJ1-4; D ambiguous. V lost 4 bases to trimming and J lost 6 bases, with 24 bases between them. Germline-derived CDR1 and CDR2 are SQVTM and ANQGSEA. The CDR3 is made up of 17 amino acids. The CDR3 nucleotides read TGCAGCGTTGCGGCATTCCCACCACCATTTCACCATGAAAAACTGTTTTTT. Amino acids: CSVAAFPPPFHHEKLFF. Full variable domain (missing parts from reference TRBV29-1 and TRBJ1-4): SAVISQKPSRDICQRGTSLTIQCQVDSQVTMMFWYRQQPGQSLTLIATANQGSEATYESGFVIDKFPISRPNLTFSTLTVSNMSPEDSSIYLCSVAAFPPPFHHEKLFFGSGTQLSVL.

The chain is built from TRBV12-3 or TRBV12-4 and TRBJ1-1; 7 nucleotides match TRBD1. The CDR3 covers 13 residues. The V gene end was trimmed by 6 bases and the J gene end by 6 bases; junction bases not matched to a gene: 7. This CDR3 is CASRGAGGAEAFF. The CDR3 DNA follows: TGTGCCAGCAGGGGGGCAGGGGGTGCTGAAGCTTTCTTT.

The V call is TRBV27, the J call TRBJ2-6; TRBD1 matches at 10 bases. The CDR3 totals 17 residues. Germline V gives CDR1 MNHEY, CDR2 SMNVEV (reference sequence). V shed 6 bases and J 3 bases; nucleotides not matched to a gene: 8. DNA for the CDR3: TGTGCCAGCAGCCGTGCCCGGGACAGGGGTGGGGCCAACGTCCTGACTTTC. It codes for CASSRARDRGGANVLTF.

This rearrangement joins TRBV7-9 to TRBJ1-4, with D tentatively TRBD1 (6 bases). In germline, CDR1 is SEHNR, CDR2 FQNEAQ (reference sequence). The V end lost 0 bases, the J end lost 4 bases, and 12 bases lay between the germline ends. The length of the CDR3 is 16 residues. The CDR3 nucleotides read TGTGCCAGCAGCTTAGCGAAGGGGGGCCTTAATGAAAAACTGTTTTTT. Protein: CASSLAKGGLNEKLFF.

This chain links TRBV7-2 with TRBJ1-1; D remains ambiguous. V lost 2 bases to trimming and J lost 2 bases, with 9 bases between them. Germline V CDR1 and CDR2: SGHTA, FQGNSA. The CDR3 has 14 amino acids. CDR3 sequence reads: CASSLTAANTEAFF. CDR3 in DNA: TGTGCCAGCAGCTTAACAGCGGCAAACACTGAAGCTTTCTTT.

This chain uses TRBV7-9 with TRBJ1-1, with D uncertain. The CDR3 covers 12 residues. V lost 8 bases to trimming and J lost 7 bases, with 14 bases between them. Germline V gene lookup returns CDR1 SEHNR and CDR2 FQNEAQ (reference sequence). The CDR3 DNA follows: TGTGCCAGCGGGATGTCCCGTGTTGAAGCTTTCTTT. Protein product: CASGMSRVEAFF.

V usage is TRBV4-1 and J usage is TRBJ1-6; D remains ambiguous. V was cut by 1 base and J by 7 bases, with 8 bases left in between. CDR3 size: 14 residues. Looked up from germline, CDR1 is MGHRA and CDR2 is YSYEKL. The CDR3 bases are TGCGCCAGCAGCCAAGGGGGAGGGAATTCACCCCTCCACTTT. Translating gives CASSQGGGNSPLHF.

The J gene is TRBJ2-6, the V gene TRBV28; D unclear. Looked up from germline, CDR1 is MDHEN and CDR2 is SYDVKM. The CDR3 spans 15 residues. V was pared by 3 bases and J by 0 bases, with 6 bases between. CDR3 coding DNA: TGTGCCAGCAGTTTTATAGGCTCTGGGGCCAACGTCCTGACTTTC. Translation: CASSFIGSGANVLTF. Complete variable domain (other parts from reference TRBV28 and TRBJ2-6): DVKVTQSSRYLVKRTGEKVFLECVQDMDHENMFWYRQDPGLGLRLIYFSYDVKMKEKGDIPEGYSVSREKKERFSLILESASTNQTSMYLCASSFIGSGANVLTFGAGSRLTVL.

The V call is TRBV3-1 (or the pseudogene TRBV3-2), the J call TRBJ2-3; D is perhaps TRBD2 (6 bases). This CDR3 has 15 amino acids. Germline V gives CDR1 LGHDT, CDR2 YNNKEL (reference sequence). Between the trimmed V and J ends, which lost 6 bases and 0 bases, there was a span of 13 bases. The CDR3 loop reads CASRLGLFSTDTQYF. The CDR3 nucleotides read TGTGCCAGCAGGCTGGGACTTTTCAGCACAGATACGCAGTATTTT.

This clone was counted a single time. This chain connects TRBV11-3 to TRBJ2-3, with TRBD1 matching over 8 bases. This CDR3 spans 16 amino acids. V was pared by 4 bases and J by 1 base, with 7 bases of the junction left unmatched. CDR1 and CDR2 (germline): SGHNT, YENEEA. The CDR3 region has the DNA TGTGCCAGCAGCTCGCAGGGGGCGCTTGGCACAGATACGCAGTATTTT. Protein product: CASSSQGALGTDTQYF.

The chain uses TRBV7-2 and TRBJ2-2; a weak D match, TRBD1 (6 bases). This CDR3 is 15 amino acids long. Germline V gene lookup returns CDR1 SGHTA and CDR2 FQGNSA. The V and J ends lost 3 bases and 8 bases respectively, with 16 bases between them. The CDR3 protein is CASSFDYRVRGELFF. CDR3 in DNA: TGTGCCAGCAGCTTCGACTACAGGGTTAGGGGGGAGCTGTTTTTT.

This clone is a singleton in its sample. The V and J genes are TRBV7-9 and TRBJ2-1; D may be TRBD2 (6 bases). CDR1 is SEHNR and CDR2 is FQNEAQ in the germline V gene (reference sequence). With 0 bases removed from V and 5 bases from J, the gap between germline ends came to 8 bases. CDR3 length: 14 residues. CDR3 sequence (DNA): TGTGCCAGCAGCTTAGCGGGAGGTAACAATGAGCAGTTCTTC. Its protein product is CASSLAGGNNEQFF.

The CDR3 spells CASSFSRTGGAGANVLTF. The CDR3 coding sequence is TGTGCCAGCAGTTTTTCCCGAACAGGGGGCGCTGGGGCCAACGTCCTGACTTTC. The rearrangement uses TRBV27 and TRBJ2-6, with TRBD1 matching 9 bases. V was pared by 3 bases and J by 2 bases, with 8 bases of the junction left unmatched. Germline lookup yields CDR1 MNHEY and CDR2 SMNVEV (reference sequence). CDR3 length: 18 residues.

The chain joins TRBV4-1 to TRBJ2-5, with 11 bases that match TRBD2. The CDR3 spans 14 residues. Germline V lookup: CDR1 MGHRA, CDR2 YSYEKL. J was trimmed by 5 bases and V by 2 bases; bases with no gene match: 1. The CDR3 is CASSQLAGGETQYF. The CDR3 bases are TGCGCCAGCAGCCAATTAGCGGGGGGGGAGACCCAGTACTTC.

V gene TRBV30 combines with J gene TRBJ1-1; a weak D match, TRBD1 (5 bases). The V end lost 3 bases, the J end lost 6 bases, and 14 bases lay between the germline ends. The CDR3 loop spans 13 amino acids. Germline V gene sequence: CDR1 GTSNPN, CDR2 SVGIG (reference sequence). The CDR3 is CAWSRDRLAEAFF. The CDR3 DNA reads as TGTGCCTGGAGCAGGGACCGGCTGGCTGAAGCTTTCTTT.